This T cell receptor (beta chain) was documented in a study of T-cell memory formation after mild COVID-19. General study results and limits: That cross-reactive memory joined was suggested by some responding clones appearing in pre-infection memory. Most CD4+ clones that shrank were in CM and EM, while CD8+ ones turned up in EMRA.

Concerning this clonotype: Its antigen is still unknown.

In germline, CDR1 is MNHNY, CDR2 SVGAGI (reference sequence). CDR3 length: 13 amino acids. Trimming pared 5 bases from V and 7 bases from J, leaving 12 bases between. 5'RACE with constant-segment primers yielded barcoded, UMI-tagged TCR alpha and TCR beta cDNA libraries. Via MiXCR, TCRdb re-called the 5' RACE reads, giving one row per CDR3 protein. This table has 550,000 to 650,000 distinct CDR3 sequences, roughly a sixth appearing once. The sample was PBMCs or a T cell subset sorted from them (not recorded which). This TCR came from an adult woman who had mild COVID-19 (a few samples of this study predate the infection). Cell type and time point are not known. The chain is built from TRBV6-6 and TRBJ1-5; D is perhaps TRBD1 (5 bases). The CDR3 nucleotides are TGTGCCAGCAGTAGCAGGGTTGAGCAGCCCCAGCATTTT. Amino acid sequence: CASSSRVEQPQHF.